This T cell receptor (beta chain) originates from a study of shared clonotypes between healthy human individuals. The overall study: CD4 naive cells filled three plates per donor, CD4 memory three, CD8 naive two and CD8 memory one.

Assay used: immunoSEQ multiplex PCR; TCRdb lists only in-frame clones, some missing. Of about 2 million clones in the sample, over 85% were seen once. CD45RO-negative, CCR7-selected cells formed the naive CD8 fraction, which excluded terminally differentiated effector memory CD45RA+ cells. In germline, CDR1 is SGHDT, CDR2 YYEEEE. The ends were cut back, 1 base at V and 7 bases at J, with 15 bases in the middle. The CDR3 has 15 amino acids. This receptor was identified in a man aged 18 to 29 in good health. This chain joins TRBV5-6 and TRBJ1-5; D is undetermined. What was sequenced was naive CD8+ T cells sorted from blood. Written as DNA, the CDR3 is TGTGCCAGCAGCTTGCAGATGGGGATATACCAGCCCCAGCATTTT. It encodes CASSLQMGIYQPQHF. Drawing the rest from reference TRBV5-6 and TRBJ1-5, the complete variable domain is DAGVTQSPTHLIKTRGQQVTLRCSPKSGHDTVSWYQQALGQGPQFIFQYYEEEERQRGNFPDRFSGHQFPNYSSELNVNALLLGDSALYLCASSLQMGIYQPQHFGDGTRLSIL.